Each of the 4 T cell receptor beta chains below was sequenced from the same sample in a study of T cell changes during pregnancy in multiple sclerosis. TCRdb keeps only in-frame clones here, not all; method: immunoSEQ multiplex PCR. The table lists around 60,000 clones, 93% of them singletons, with less than 0.45% in the top ten. The source was CD4+ T cells from peripheral blood mononuclear cells, collected before pregnancy. Receptors were obtained from a female donor with multiple sclerosis, enrolled in a pregnancy study.

The chain joins TRBV18 to TRBJ2-2; no reliable D call. The CDR3 runs to 15 residues. Trimming took off 3 bases at V and 0 bases at J, with 8 bases between the two ends. Germline V gives CDR1 KGHSH, CDR2 LQKENI. The CDR3 nucleotides read TGTGCCAGCTCACCTATTATTACGAACACCGGGGAGCTGTTTTTT. Translation: CASSPIITNTGELFF.

The chain recombines TRBV6-5 with TRBJ2-7; 7 bases agree with TRBD1. After removal of 4 bases from V and 4 bases from J, the junction contained 10 bases not matched to a gene. CDR1 and CDR2 (germline): MNHEY, SVGAGI. The CDR3 spans 15 residues. CDR3 sequence: CASSSSDRVPYEQYF. CDR3 nucleotide sequence: TGTGCCAGCAGTTCCTCTGACAGGGTCCCATACGAGCAGTACTTC.

The gene calls are TRBV5-1 and TRBJ2-2; 7 bases agree with TRBD1. The CDR3 is made up of 15 amino acids. Germline V lookup: CDR1 SGHRS, CDR2 YFSETQ. V was clipped by 0 bases and J by 6 bases; unmatched bases: 5. The CDR3 DNA follows: TGCGCCAGCAGCTTGGTGACAGGGACCCCCGGGGAGCTGTTTTTT. Protein product: CASSLVTGTPGELFF.

The genes are TRBV5-4 and TRBJ2-7; perhaps TRBD2 as D (5 bases). The ends were cut back, 1 base at V and 4 bases at J, with 6 bases in the middle. This CDR3 comprises 12 residues. CDR1 is SGHNT, CDR2 YYREEE, per germline (reference sequence). The CDR3 DNA is TGTGCCAGCAGCTTGCGAGGGTACGAGCAGTACTTC. It encodes CASSLRGYEQYF.